These T cell receptor beta chains were read from a single sample in a study of cytomegalovirus exposure and HLA in healthy donors. TCRdb's copy holds only in-frame clones and misses some; the assay was immunoSEQ multiplex PCR. Altogether over 150,000 clones are present, about 80% being singletons, with the ten largest covering about 7%. Sequencing used PBMCs. These TCRs come from a man aged 25 to 45 in good health and CMV-seropositive. The CDR3 runs from the conserved cysteine through the conserved F or W. The order of the fields is J gene, V gene, CDR3 protein.

J gene: TRBJ2-2
V gene: TRBV19
CDR3 protein: CASSGTSGSRSGELFF

J gene: TRBJ2-5
V gene: TRBV15
CDR3 protein: CATSTFSRATGNQYF

J gene: TRBJ1-2
V gene: TRBV4-1
CDR3 protein: CASSQDSGVGYGYTF

J gene: TRBJ1-3
V gene: TRBV28
CDR3 protein: CASSLSVGTAGNTIYF

J gene: TRBJ2-7
V gene: TRBV5-8
CDR3 protein: CASSWTVTYEQYF

J gene: TRBJ2-1
V gene: TRBV6-1
CDR3 protein: CGSGGVVASNEQFF

J gene: TRBJ1-5
V gene: TRBV15
CDR3 protein: CATSRAPNQPQHF

J gene: TRBJ1-1
V gene: TRBV30
CDR3 protein: CAWSRDRGTEAFF

J gene: TRBJ1-1
V gene: TRBV2
CDR3 protein: CASSEGGENTEAFF

J gene: TRBJ2-1
V gene: TRBV7-8
CDR3 protein: CASSQIQTGARNEQFF

J gene: TRBJ2-3
V gene: TRBV6-6
CDR3 protein: CASNPPRGLGSDTQYF

J gene: TRBJ2-1
V gene: TRBV2
CDR3 protein: CATALAGGPYNEQFF

J gene: TRBJ2-3
V gene: TRBV6-1
CDR3 protein: CASSGELSGPDTQYF

J gene: TRBJ2-7
V gene: TRBV5-6
CDR3 protein: CASSLRDFYEQYF

J gene: TRBJ2-6
V gene: TRBV4-3
CDR3 protein: CASSRGNSGGAAGANVLTF

J gene: TRBJ2-7
V gene: TRBV1
CDR3 protein: CTSSPRGWSSYEQYF

J gene: TRBJ1-2
V gene: TRBV9
CDR3 protein: CASTYRTGDGYTF